Shown below are 2 T cell receptor beta chains from a single sample sequenced in a study of cytotoxic CD8 clonotypes in ibrutinib-treated CLL. The protocol was immunoSEQ multiplex PCR, while the TCRdb copy is restricted to in-frame clones and leaves out a portion. Of about 310,000 clones in the sample, around four fifths were seen once. The source was PBMCs, collected before ibrutinib treatment. These receptors were obtained from a human donor with chronic lymphocytic leukemia.

This chain uses TRBV13 with TRBJ2-7; 8 nucleotides agree with TRBD2. This CDR3 has 14 amino acids. V dropped 4 bases and J dropped 3; count of bases not matched to a gene: 5. The V gene's germline CDR1 is PRHDT and CDR2 FYEKMQ (reference sequence). The CDR3 DNA sequence: TGTGCCAGCAGCTACGGGAGGGTCAACTACGAGCAGTACTTC. Translated, it gives CASSYGRVNYEQYF.

This chain uses TRBV18 with TRBJ1-2; TRBD1 agrees at 7 bases. V trimming: 2 bases; J trimming: 6 bases; junction bases outside the gene matches: 9. The CDR3 sequence is 15 residues long. Germline-derived CDR1 and CDR2 are KGHSH and LQKENI. The CDR3 DNA sequence: TGTGCCAGCTCACCAGAGGGGGCGGCCTTTGATGGCTACACCTTC. Residues: CASSPEGAAFDGYTF.